This T cell receptor (beta chain) was profiled in a study of cytomegalovirus exposure and HLA in healthy donors (dated by TCRdb to the late 2010s). In the study overall: An earlier analysis of approximately 640 of the donors reported approximately 300 Gb of sequence data and 117 million unique TCR beta sequences from about 200 million T cells. Among 300 to 450 genotyped donors of the cohort, an average of about 240,000 unique TCR beta nucleotide sequences were sequenced per donor, around 20% of them non-productive. Along with the roughly 670-subject first cohort, a separate validation cohort of approximately 110 different subjects was used. An earlier analysis of 587 of the donors applied high-throughput TCR beta sequencing to assess whether each TCR beta V gene segment acted as functional or pseudogenic. Roughly 5 DR-DQ haplotypes were handled as single units for association and clustering because linkage in the cohort was strong. All discovery cohort repertoires had been generated using a single sequencing platform. Donor age, sex, ethnicity and CMV serostatus were collected together with the repertoire data. The T cell repertoires of around 670 subjects were profiled by immunosequencing and related to cytomegalovirus serostatus. A later genetic analysis took genome-wide SNP genotypes for about 65% of the 666 donors and used that subset as a discovery cohort. The study aimed to test whether cataloging public T cell receptors could reveal signatures of past pathogen exposure. A later analysis re-examined previously published TCR beta repertoires from more than 650 donors and added high-resolution HLA genotyping to investigate patterns of TCR occurrence. HLA typing included class I and class II loci at four-digit resolution. Of the 300 to 450 genotyped donors, approximately 80% fell in the genetic ancestry cluster associated with self-reported Caucasian donors. High-throughput TCR immunosequencing, statistical association of individual TCRs with disease status, and machine learning were combined to predict cytomegalovirus infection status. In the later analysis, no new phenotypic data were used to find candidate immune exposures; instead, reliance was placed on TCR beta sequences and their occurrence across donors. About 310 gigabases of sequencing data and approximately 85 million unique TCR sequences were included in an early release covering under 650 HLA-typed donors. The number of donors typed differed by locus, with roughly 620-630 for A, B, C, DRB1 and DQB1, over 500 for DQA1, 600 to 610 for DPA1, and around 430 for DPB1. On the study overall, not on this receptor specifically: The study gave a list of 150 to 200 TCR beta chains associated with cytomegalovirus. Because counts were too low, about 15 rarely observed V segments, including chromosome 9 orphons, were left out of the earlier analysis of 587 of the donors. Several of the top co-occurrence clusters appeared to be linked to parvovirus B19, influenza, CMV and Epstein-Barr virus, according to a later analysis. Correlated functional status among segregating V segments might be attributable to linkage disequilibrium, but an unknown experimental factor could not be ruled out. In a later analysis, TCR association rates were found to vary across HLA loci, with the most associated TCRs seen for DRB1 alleles and the fewest for HLA-C alleles. Because HLA typing was unavailable for some donors at each locus, only the typed subset was used in association tests. For the cohort, immune exposure information was limited to CMV serostatus. A later analysis found that HLA-associated TCR beta chains were more clonally expanded and had lower generation probabilities than equally common non-associated chains. An association between a missense DCLRE1C variant and V-gene and J-gene trimming of TCR beta chains was found in a later genetic analysis and replicated in an independent cohort. In both the original and validation cohorts, the classifier was reported to diagnose cytomegalovirus status with high specificity and sensitivity. Assigning TCR associations to individual alleles was difficult when HLA alleles, especially DR and DQ, strongly co-occurred. Presence/absence analyses assumed roughly uniform sequencing depth across donors, an assumption that may not hold. It was suggested by the authors that the approach could potentially be generalized to other disease states and immunological phenotypes. Some IMGT-functional V segments, including TRBV6-2 and TRBV6-3, could not be told apart with the 87-base-pair reads, so those segments were excluded. In an earlier analysis of about 600 of the donors, most TCR beta V segments appeared in productive rearrangements about 90% or about 30% of the time, broadly matching IMGT annotations. A later analysis found that most CMV-associated TCR beta chains appeared HLA-restricted, with HLA associations seemingly driven largely by CMV exposure. A further reported finding was that TCR beta sequences accurately predicted the HLA-A and HLA-B alleles for most subjects in the first cohort. In vitro tests confirmed that a few of the cytomegalovirus-associated TCR beta chains recognize cytomegalovirus antigens. Most TCR sequences were observed very rarely across donors, whereas some public TCRs were present in many individuals. A later analysis associated about 17,000 TCR beta sequences with specific HLA alleles at a false discovery rate of 0.05. According to a later genetic analysis, donors in an Asian-associated ancestry cluster had fewer N-insertions in productive TCRs than the roughly 700-donor mean. The sequencing pipeline was judged likely to have produced a cluster of highly shared sequence variants as a technical artifact. Only TCR beta chains were sequenced in this cohort, and the absence of alpha or paired-chain data limited detectable features.

The cohort consisted of hundreds of healthy bone marrow donors. All cohort members were sampled while nominally healthy, although unrecorded immune exposures were likely present. The donor was CMV seropositive and belonged to the group of 250 to 350 seropositive cohort members. Every donor gave a peripheral blood sample, and the peripheral blood mononuclear cells from that sample were used for TCR beta sequencing. Genomic DNA extraction from the blood cell samples was performed with the Qiagen DNeasy Blood Extraction Kit. Libraries came from the immunoSEQ multiplex PCR assay. For the multiplex PCR, a mixture combining 60 forward primers for TCR Vbeta segments and 13 reverse primers for TCR Jbeta segments was used. A multiplex PCR assay on genomic DNA amplified the CDR3 region of rearranged TCR beta genes. The amplified TCR beta libraries were sequenced on the Illumina HiSeq System as 87-base-pair reads. The paper's processing steps were these. Across the 600 to 700 repertoires, a later analysis counted some 81 million unique TCR beta chains, around 11 million of which were shared by at least two donors. Raw reads were error-corrected and collapsed into unique sequences with a nearest-neighbor algorithm that merged closely related sequences to remove PCR and sequencing errors. To assign V, D and J gene segments, CDR3 sequences were aligned to IMGT reference sequences. Each retained sequence needed at least a six-nucleotide match to both a V gene segment and a J gene segment. A rearrangement counted as productive if the CDR3 had no stop codons and remained in frame with V and J, and every other rearrangement counted as non-productive. Following IMGT convention, CDR3 was defined as the stretch from the second conserved V-encoded cysteine up to the conserved J-encoded phenylalanine. The earlier analysis of a few hundred of the donors excluded sequences that lacked an unambiguous match to a single V gene segment. An earlier analysis of a few hundred of the donors called V segments functional above 56.7% productive rearrangements and segregating when the between-donor standard deviation exceeded 5%. A statistical classification framework was developed to diagnose cytomegalovirus status using the catalog of TCR beta chain sequences. V and J gene assignment, in a later analysis, came from comparing TCR nucleotide sequences with IMGT/GENE-DB human TR gene sequences. The TCRdist pipeline was used in a later analysis to assign CDR3 sequences and most-parsimonious VDJ recombination scenarios. A later analysis defined each TCR beta chain by its CDR3 amino acid sequence plus V-gene family, and excluded reads lacking a unique V-gene family. To address suspected cross-contamination and a sequencing artifact, a later analysis removed some 620 highly shared, low-generation-probability nucleotide sequences. A later analysis calculated a clonal expansion index for each public chain from normalized within-repertoire ranks of inferred template counts. A later analysis computed generation probabilities with a VDJ recombination model fitted to out-of-frame rearrangements, and checked the results against IGoR. In a later analysis, TCR-TCR, TCR-HLA and TCR-CMV co-occurrence was scored with hypergeometric tests, and a repertoire-size bias correction was applied to TCR pairs. To estimate false discovery rates, a later analysis permuted the HLA or CMV assignments 20 times. In a later analysis, co-occurring TCRs were grouped using DBSCAN, with TCRdist sequence similarity added in when clustering inside HLA-allele-positive subsets. Co-occurrence clustering excluded repertoires with fewer than 30,000 or more than 120,000 public chains, plus five with anomalous nucleotide sharing. TCRdb's version of the immuneACCESS table is confined to in-frame rearrangements and falls short of the full clone set. An unresolved V gene accounts for under half of the shortfall where checked; the remainder is of unknown origin. The V and J calls and clone size were taken over from that table, and D and trimming were inferred from the DNA. Present in this sample are 100,000 or so clones, less than 85% of which were seen just once. The ten largest clones take up roughly 8.2% of the sample.

About this clone: Which antigen it targets is not known. No much larger clonotype is one base removed from it; base qualities were not supplied.

CDR1 and CDR2 were assigned from the germline V gene (reference sequence) as SGHNT and YYREEE. Reading from cysteine to phenylalanine, the CDR3 counts 17 amino acids. Of the read, only the CDR3 DNA is kept; its 51 bases are in frame from base 1. Unmatched junction bases come to 6, with V trimmed by 1 base and J by 4 bases. This clonotype was obtained from a man aged 40-49 years in good health and CMV-seropositive. Here the chain combines TRBV5-4 and TRBJ1-6; TRBD1 aligns with 9 central bases. Sequenced material: PBMCs. The nucleotides are TGTGCCAGCAGCTTGTCTCCGGGACAGGGTTATAATTCACCCCTCCACTTT. It specifies CASSLSPGQGYNSPLHF.